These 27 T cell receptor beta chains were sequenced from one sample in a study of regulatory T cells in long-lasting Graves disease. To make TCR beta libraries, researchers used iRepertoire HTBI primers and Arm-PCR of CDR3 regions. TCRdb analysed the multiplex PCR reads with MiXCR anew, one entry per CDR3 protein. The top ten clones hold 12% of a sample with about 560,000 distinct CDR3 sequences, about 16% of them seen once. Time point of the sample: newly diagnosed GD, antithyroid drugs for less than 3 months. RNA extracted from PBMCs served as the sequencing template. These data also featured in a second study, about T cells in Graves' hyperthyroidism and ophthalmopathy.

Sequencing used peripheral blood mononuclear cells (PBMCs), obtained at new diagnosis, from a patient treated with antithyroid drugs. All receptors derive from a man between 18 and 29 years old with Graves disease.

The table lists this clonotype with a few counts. In DNA, the CDR3 is TGTGCCAGCAGCCGTAGCGGGAGGTCCGGCACCGGGGAGCTGTTTTTT. Protein: CASSRSGRSGTGELFF. The chain combines TRBV9 with TRBJ2-2, with TRBD2 matching over 10 bases. V lost 4 bases to trimming and J lost 4 bases; unmatched junction nucleotides: 7. The germline V gene has CDR1 SGDLS and CDR2 YYNGEE. This CDR3 is built from 16 residues.

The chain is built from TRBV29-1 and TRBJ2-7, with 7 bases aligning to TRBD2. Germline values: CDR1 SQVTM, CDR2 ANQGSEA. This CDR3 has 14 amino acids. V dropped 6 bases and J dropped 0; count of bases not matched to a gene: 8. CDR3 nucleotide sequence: TGCAGCGTCGCCACTAGCGCGAGCTCCTACGAGCAGTACTTC. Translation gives CSVATSASSYEQYF.

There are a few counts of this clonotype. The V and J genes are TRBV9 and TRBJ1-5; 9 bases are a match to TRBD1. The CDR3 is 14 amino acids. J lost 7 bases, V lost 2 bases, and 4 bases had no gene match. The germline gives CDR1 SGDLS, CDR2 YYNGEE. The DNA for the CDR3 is TGTGCCAGCAGCGTTGGACAGGGGAAACAGCCCCAGCATTTT. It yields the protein CASSVGQGKQPQHF.

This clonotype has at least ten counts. As DNA, the CDR3 is TGTGCCAGCAGCTTTAGCGGGAGTTGGATGGAGACCCAGTACTTC. Residues: CASSFSGSWMETQYF. V gene TRBV11-1 combines with J gene TRBJ2-5; TRBD2 aligns across 9 bases. Unmatched junction bases numbered 7, after V lost 3 bases and J lost 5 bases. The V gene's germline CDR1 is SGHAT and CDR2 FQDESV (reference sequence). This CDR3 is built from 15 residues.

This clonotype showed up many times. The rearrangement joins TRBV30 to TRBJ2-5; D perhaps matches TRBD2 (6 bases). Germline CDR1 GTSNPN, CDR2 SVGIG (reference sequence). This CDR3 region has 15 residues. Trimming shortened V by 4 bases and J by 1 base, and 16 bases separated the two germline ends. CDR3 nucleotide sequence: TGTGCCTGGAACCCTGGAGGGCAGAGCCAAGAGACCCAGTACTTC. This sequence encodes CAWNPGGQSQETQYF. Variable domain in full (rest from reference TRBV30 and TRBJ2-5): SQTIHQWPATLVQPVGSPLSLECTVEGTSNPNLYWYRQAAGRGLQLLFYSVGIGQISSEVPQNLSASRPQDRQFILSSKKLLLSDSGFYLCAWNPGGQSQETQYFGPGTRLLVL.

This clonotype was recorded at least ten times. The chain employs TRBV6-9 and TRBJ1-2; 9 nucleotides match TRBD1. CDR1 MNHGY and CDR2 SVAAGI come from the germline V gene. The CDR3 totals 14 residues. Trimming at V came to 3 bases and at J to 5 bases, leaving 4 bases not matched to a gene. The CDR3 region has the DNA TGTGCCAGCAGTTACGCGACAGGGGGGTATGGCTACACCTTC. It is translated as CASSYATGGYGYTF.

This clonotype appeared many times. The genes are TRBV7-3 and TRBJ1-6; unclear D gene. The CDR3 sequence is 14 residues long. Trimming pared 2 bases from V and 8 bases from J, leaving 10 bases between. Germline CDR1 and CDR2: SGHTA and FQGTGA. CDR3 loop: CASSLGLRDSPLHF. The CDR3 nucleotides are TGTGCCAGCAGCTTAGGGTTGCGGGATTCACCCCTCCACTTT. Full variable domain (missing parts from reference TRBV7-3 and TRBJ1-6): GAGVSQTPSNKVTEKGKYVELRCDPISGHTALYWYRQSLGQGPEFLIYFQGTGAADDSGLPNDRFFAVRPEGSVSTLKIQRTERGDSAVYLCASSLGLRDSPLHFGNGTRLTVT.

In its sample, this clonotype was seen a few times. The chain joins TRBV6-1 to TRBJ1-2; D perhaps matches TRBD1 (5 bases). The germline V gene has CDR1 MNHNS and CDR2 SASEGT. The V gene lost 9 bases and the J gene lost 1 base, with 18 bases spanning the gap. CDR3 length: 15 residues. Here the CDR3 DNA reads TGTGCCAGTGTCGGGGGGGGAGGGTTTAACTATGGCTACACCTTC. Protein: CASVGGGGFNYGYTF.

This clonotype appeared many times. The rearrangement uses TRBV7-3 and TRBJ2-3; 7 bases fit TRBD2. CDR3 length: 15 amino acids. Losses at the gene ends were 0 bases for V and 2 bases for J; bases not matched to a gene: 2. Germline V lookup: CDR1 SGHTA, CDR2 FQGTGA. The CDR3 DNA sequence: TGTGCCAGCAGCTTAACGGGGGGGTCCACAGATACGCAGTATTTT. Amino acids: CASSLTGGSTDTQYF.

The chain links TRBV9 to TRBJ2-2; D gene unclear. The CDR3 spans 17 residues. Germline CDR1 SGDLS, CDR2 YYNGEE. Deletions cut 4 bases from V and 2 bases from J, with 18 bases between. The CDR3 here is CASSPKVQRSNTGELFF. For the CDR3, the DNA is TGTGCCAGCAGCCCAAAGGTCCAGCGAAGTAACACCGGGGAGCTGTTTTTT. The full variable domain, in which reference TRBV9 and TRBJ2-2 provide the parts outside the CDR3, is DSGVTQTPKHLITATGQRVTLRCSPRSGDLSVYWYQQSLDQGLQFLIQYYNGEERAKGNILERFSAQQFPDLHSELNLSSLELGDSALYFCASSPKVQRSNTGELFFGEGSRLTVL.

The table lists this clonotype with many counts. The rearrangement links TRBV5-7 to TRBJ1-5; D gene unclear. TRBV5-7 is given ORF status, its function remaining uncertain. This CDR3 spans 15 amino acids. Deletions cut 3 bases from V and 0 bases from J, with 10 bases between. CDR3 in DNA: TGTGCCAGCAGCTCCCTAAGCCTTAGCAATCAGCCCCAGCATTTT. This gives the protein CASSSLSLSNQPQHF.

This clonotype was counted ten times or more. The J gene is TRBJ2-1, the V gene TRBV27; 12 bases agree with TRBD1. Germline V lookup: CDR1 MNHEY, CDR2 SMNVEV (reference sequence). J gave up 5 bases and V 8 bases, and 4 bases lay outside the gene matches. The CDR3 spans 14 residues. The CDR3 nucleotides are TGTGCCAGCGGGACAGGGGGCGCTGACAATGAGCAGTTCTTC. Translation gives CASGTGGADNEQFF.

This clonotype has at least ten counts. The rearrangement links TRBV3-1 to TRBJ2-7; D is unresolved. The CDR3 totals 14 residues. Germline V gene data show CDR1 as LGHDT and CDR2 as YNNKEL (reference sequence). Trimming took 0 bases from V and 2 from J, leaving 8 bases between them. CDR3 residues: CASSQDPRPYEQYF. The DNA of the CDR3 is TGTGCCAGCAGCCAAGATCCCCGCCCCTACGAGCAGTACTTC.

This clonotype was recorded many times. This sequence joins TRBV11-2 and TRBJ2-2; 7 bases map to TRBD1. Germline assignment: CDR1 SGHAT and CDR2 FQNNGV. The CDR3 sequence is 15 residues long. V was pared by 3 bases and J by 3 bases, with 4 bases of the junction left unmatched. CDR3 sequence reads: CASSFRGPYTGELFF. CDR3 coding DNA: TGTGCCAGCAGCTTTAGGGGGCCATACACCGGGGAGCTGTTTTTT.

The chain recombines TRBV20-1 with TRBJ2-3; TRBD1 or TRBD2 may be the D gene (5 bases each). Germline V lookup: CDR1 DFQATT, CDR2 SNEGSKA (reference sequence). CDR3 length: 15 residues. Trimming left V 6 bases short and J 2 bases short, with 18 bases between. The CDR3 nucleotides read TGCAGTGCCGCTCCCCAGGGAGTTTACACAGATACGCAGTATTTT. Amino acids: CSAAPQGVYTDTQYF.

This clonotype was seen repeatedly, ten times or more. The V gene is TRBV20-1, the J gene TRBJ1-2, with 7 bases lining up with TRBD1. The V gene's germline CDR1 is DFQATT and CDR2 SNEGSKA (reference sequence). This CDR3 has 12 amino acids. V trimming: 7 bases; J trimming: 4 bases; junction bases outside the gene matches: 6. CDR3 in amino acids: CSVQGDSYGYTF. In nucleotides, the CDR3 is TGCAGTGTGCAGGGGGACAGCTATGGCTACACCTTC.

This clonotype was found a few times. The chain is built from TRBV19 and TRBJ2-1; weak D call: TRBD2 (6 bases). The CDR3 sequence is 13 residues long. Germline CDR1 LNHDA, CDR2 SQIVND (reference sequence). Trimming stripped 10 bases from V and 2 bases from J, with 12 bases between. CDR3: CATNRGTYNEQFF. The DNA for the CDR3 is TGTGCCACCAACCGGGGGACCTACAATGAGCAGTTCTTC.

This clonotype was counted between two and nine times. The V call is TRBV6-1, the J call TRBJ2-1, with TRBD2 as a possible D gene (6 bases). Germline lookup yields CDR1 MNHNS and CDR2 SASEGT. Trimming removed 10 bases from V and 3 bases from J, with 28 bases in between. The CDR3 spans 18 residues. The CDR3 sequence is CATTRREALLSNYNEQFF. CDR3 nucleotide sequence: TGTGCCACGACACGAAGGGAGGCCCTCCTTTCAAACTACAATGAGCAGTTCTTC.

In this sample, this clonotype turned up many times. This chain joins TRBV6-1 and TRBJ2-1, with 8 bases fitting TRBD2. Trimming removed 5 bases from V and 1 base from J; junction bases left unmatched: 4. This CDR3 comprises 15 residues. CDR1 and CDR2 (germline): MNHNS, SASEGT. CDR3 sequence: CASSRTSGSYNEQFF. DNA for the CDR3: TGTGCCAGCAGTCGTACTAGCGGATCCTACAATGAGCAGTTCTTC.

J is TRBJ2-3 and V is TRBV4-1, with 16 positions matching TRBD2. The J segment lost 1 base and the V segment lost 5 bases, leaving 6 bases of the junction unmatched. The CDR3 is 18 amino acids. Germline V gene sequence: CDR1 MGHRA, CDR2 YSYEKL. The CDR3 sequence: CASSKGLAGGAGTDTQYF. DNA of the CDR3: TGCGCCAGCAGCAAGGGACTAGCGGGAGGGGCCGGCACAGATACGCAGTATTTT.

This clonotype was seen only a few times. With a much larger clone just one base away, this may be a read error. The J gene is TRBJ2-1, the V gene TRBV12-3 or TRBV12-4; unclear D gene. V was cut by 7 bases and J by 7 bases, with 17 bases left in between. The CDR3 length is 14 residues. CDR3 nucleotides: TGTGCCAGCACCCTTAGCAGGATTCTAAATGAGCAGTTCTTC. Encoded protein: CASTLSRILNEQFF.

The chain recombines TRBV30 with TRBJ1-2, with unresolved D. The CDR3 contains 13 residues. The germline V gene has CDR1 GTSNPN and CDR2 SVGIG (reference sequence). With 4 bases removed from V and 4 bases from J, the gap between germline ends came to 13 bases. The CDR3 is CAWTLPGIYGYTF. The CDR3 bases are TGTGCCTGGACCCTCCCTGGGATCTATGGCTACACCTTC. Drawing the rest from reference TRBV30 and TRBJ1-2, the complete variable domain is SQTIHQWPATLVQPVGSPLSLECTVEGTSNPNLYWYRQAAGRGLQLLFYSVGIGQISSEVPQNLSASRPQDRQFILSSKKLLLSDSGFYLCAWTLPGIYGYTFGSGTRLTVV.

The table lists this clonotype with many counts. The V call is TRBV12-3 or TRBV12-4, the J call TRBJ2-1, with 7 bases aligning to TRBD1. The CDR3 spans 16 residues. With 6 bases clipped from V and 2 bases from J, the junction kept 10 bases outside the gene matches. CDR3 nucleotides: TGTGCCAGCAGACCATCCCGGGACAGTACCTACAATGAGCAGTTCTTC. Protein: CASRPSRDSTYNEQFF.

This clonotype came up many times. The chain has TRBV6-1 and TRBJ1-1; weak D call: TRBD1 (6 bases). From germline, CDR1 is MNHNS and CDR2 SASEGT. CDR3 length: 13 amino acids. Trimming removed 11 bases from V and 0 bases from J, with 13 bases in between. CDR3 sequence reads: CAGGQQMNTEAFF. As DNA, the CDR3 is TGTGCCGGGGGCCAGCAAATGAACACTGAAGCTTTCTTT.

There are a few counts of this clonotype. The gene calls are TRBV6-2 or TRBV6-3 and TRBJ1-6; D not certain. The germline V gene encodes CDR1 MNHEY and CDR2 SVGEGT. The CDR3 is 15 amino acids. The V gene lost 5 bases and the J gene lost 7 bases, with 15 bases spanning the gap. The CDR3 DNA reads TGTGCCAGCAGTGAAGCTTCCGCGGGGAATTCACCCCTCCACTTT. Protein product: CASSEASAGNSPLHF.

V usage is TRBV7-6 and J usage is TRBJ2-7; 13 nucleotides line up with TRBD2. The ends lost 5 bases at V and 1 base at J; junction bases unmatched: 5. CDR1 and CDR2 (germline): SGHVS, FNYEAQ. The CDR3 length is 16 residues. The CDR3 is CASSQTSGRISYEQYF. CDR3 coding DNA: TGTGCCAGCAGCCAGACTAGCGGGAGGATTTCCTACGAGCAGTACTTC.

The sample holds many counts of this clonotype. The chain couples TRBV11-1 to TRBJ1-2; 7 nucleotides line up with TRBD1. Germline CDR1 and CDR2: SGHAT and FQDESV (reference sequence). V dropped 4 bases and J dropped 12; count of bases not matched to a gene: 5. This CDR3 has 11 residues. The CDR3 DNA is TGTGCCAGCAGCTCTGACAGGGCCCACACCTTC. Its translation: CASSSDRAHTF.